A selection of T cell receptor beta chains follows, all from one sample in a study of neurological immune-mediated disorders. TCRdb called the 5' RACE reads again in MiXCR, with one record for every CDR3 protein. The profile shows tens of thousands of distinct CDR3 sequences, approximately 14% of them singletons. Sequenced input: PBMCs. The receptors shown here come from a female donor with HTLV-1-associated myelopathy (HAM/TSP). Both conserved end residues are part of each CDR3. A D gene is named only where the DNA matches it firmly. For some rows the clone size is stated as once, few or many, or as a class when expanded; others skip it.

d_gene,abundance,j_gene,v_gene,CDR3aa,CDR3nt
TRBD2,-,TRBJ2-1,TRBV11-2,CASSSGLAGGQGNEQFF,TGTGCCAGCAGCTCAGGACTAGCGGGGGGTCAGGGCAATGAGCAGTTCTTC
TRBD1,many,TRBJ1-1,TRBV10-3,CAISPGGTEAFF,TGTGCCATCAGTCCAGGGGGCACTGAAGCTTTCTTT
-,-,TRBJ1-1,TRBV7-9,CASSADLAGVYSEAFF,TGTGCCAGCAGCGCCGACCTCGCAGGGGTGTATTCTGAAGCTTTCTTT
-,many,TRBJ1-4,TRBV5-1,CASSPDPGSGIRGREKLFF,TGCGCCAGCAGCCCGGATCCGGGGTCCGGCATACGCGGGAGAGAAAAACTGTTTTTT
-,many,TRBJ2-2,TRBV28,CASSSRSTGELFF,TGTGCCAGCAGTTCCAGGTCGACCGGGGAGCTGTTTTTT
TRBD1,-,TRBJ2-1,TRBV12-3/TRBV12-4,CASSLGSGTGFNEQFF,TGTGCCAGCAGTTTAGGCTCCGGGACAGGGTTCAATGAGCAGTTCTTC
TRBD2,-,TRBJ2-3,TRBV6-6,CASSYTGGSSDTQYF,TGTGCCAGCAGTTACACCGGGGGGTCCTCCGATACGCAGTATTTT
TRBD1,many,TRBJ2-7,TRBV5-1,CASSLSGTEPYEQYF,TGCGCCAGCAGCTTGTCCGGGACAGAGCCCTACGAGCAGTACTTC
-,many,TRBJ2-7,TRBV7-9,CASSSGDSRYEQYF,TGTGCCAGCAGCTCGGGGGACAGCAGATACGAGCAGTACTTC
-,many,TRBJ2-3,TRBV27,CASSFKQGKDTQYF,TGTGCCAGCAGTTTTAAGCAGGGAAAAGATACGCAGTATTTT
-,-,TRBJ1-1,TRBV5-1,CASSLGLQLMNTEAFF,TGCGCCAGCAGCTTAGGCTTACAGCTCATGAACACTGAAGCTTTCTTT
TRBD2,many,TRBJ2-1,TRBV5-1,CASSLTSGNNEQFF,TGCGCCAGCAGCCTGACTAGCGGGAACAATGAGCAGTTCTTC
TRBD2,many,TRBJ2-3,TRBV24-1,CATSDQRTSGGQSTDTQYF,TGTGCCACCAGTGACCAAAGGACTAGCGGGGGCCAAAGCACAGATACGCAGTATTTT
TRBD1,many,TRBJ1-5,TRBV5-1,CASSLDPGGSNQPQHF,TGCGCCAGCAGCTTGGATCCAGGGGGGAGCAATCAGCCCCAGCATTTT
-,many,TRBJ2-5,TRBV5-1,CASSLTVEKETQYF,TGCGCCAGCAGCCTGACGGTGGAAAAAGAGACCCAGTACTTC
TRBD2,many,TRBJ2-5,TRBV5-1,CASSLVAGVETQYF,TGCGCCAGCAGCTTGGTTGCGGGGGTAGAGACCCAGTACTTC
-,many,TRBJ1-1,TRBV5-1,CASSGGWAQMNTEAFF,TGCGCCAGCAGCGGGGGTTGGGCACAGATGAACACTGAAGCTTTCTTT
TRBD1,medium-sized,TRBJ2-3,TRBV29-1,CSVVTGGITDTQYF,TGCAGCGTTGTGACAGGGGGCATCACAGATACGCAGTATTTT
-,many,TRBJ2-2,TRBV2,CASKRGTGELFF,TGTGCCAGCAAAAGGGGGACCGGGGAGCTGTTTTTT
-,many,TRBJ1-2,TRBV10-2,CASGGTGTGYTF,TGCGCCAGCGGGGGGACCGGGACCGGCTACACCTTC
-,many,TRBJ2-5,TRBV4-1,CASSPLGGAVAETQYF,TGCGCCAGCAGCCCCCTTGGGGGGGCCGTGGCAGAGACCCAGTACTTC
-,-,TRBJ2-7,TRBV30,CAWRPYKGQGAHEQYF,TGTGCCTGGAGACCCTACAAGGGTCAGGGCGCCCACGAGCAGTACTTC
TRBD1,many,TRBJ2-1,TRBV7-9,CASIKDRANEQFF,TGTGCCAGCATCAAGGACAGGGCCAATGAGCAGTTCTTC
-,many,TRBJ2-2,TRBV7-3,CASSPGGSTGELFF,TGTGCCAGCAGCCCCGGGGGTTCCACCGGGGAGCTGTTTTTT
TRBD1,many,TRBJ2-5,TRBV28,CASSPTGQTQYF,TGTGCCAGCAGCCCGACAGGGCAGACCCAGTACTTC
TRBD1,-,TRBJ2-7,TRBV9,CASSPRDSVYEQYF,TGTGCCAGCAGCCCTCGGGACAGTGTCTACGAGCAGTACTTC
TRBD2,many,TRBJ2-1,TRBV7-2,CASSFQRGGEQFF,TGTGCCAGCAGCTTTCAGCGGGGGGGGGAGCAGTTCTTC
-,many,TRBJ2-2,TRBV7-6,CASSLTGTGARELFF,TGTGCCAGCAGCTTAACCGGGACTGGTGCCCGGGAGCTGTTTTTT
-,many,TRBJ2-2,TRBV20-1,CSAARQAFANTGELFF,TGCAGTGCCGCCAGGCAGGCGTTCGCGAACACCGGGGAGCTGTTTTTT
-,many,TRBJ2-7,TRBV20-1,CSAPRDGSYEQYF,TGCAGTGCGCCCAGGGACGGTTCCTACGAGCAGTACTTC
-,many,TRBJ2-5,TRBV5-1,CASSLAPHPEGETQYF,TGCGCCAGCAGCTTGGCGCCCCATCCAGAGGGAGAGACCCAGTACTTC
TRBD2,few,TRBJ2-1,TRBV5-1,CASSLAGAGGPYNEQFF,TGCGCCAGCAGCTTGGCGGGAGCGGGGGGGCCCTACAATGAGCAGTTCTTC
-,many,TRBJ2-1,TRBV7-9,CASSDRRDSSNEQFF,TGTGCCAGCAGCGATCGTAGGGACTCGAGCAATGAGCAGTTCTTC
-,many,TRBJ2-1,TRBV9,CASSSLGSGANEQFF,TGTGCCAGCAGCTCCCTGGGATCCGGGGCCAATGAGCAGTTCTTC
-,many,TRBJ2-7,TRBV9,CASSVAPTGVDEQYF,TGTGCCAGCAGCGTAGCTCCCACAGGTGTCGACGAGCAGTACTTC
TRBD1,many,TRBJ1-1,TRBV5-1,CASSLRTGGAGTEAFF,TGCGCCAGCAGCCTGAGGACAGGGGGCGCAGGCACTGAAGCTTTCTTT
TRBD2,-,TRBJ2-1,TRBV6-5,CASSTLGTSGGKGNEQFF,TGTGCCAGCAGTACCCTTGGGACTAGCGGGGGCAAAGGTAATGAGCAGTTCTTC
-,few,TRBJ2-3,TRBV10-1,CASSETDRSTDTQYF,TGCGCCAGCAGTGAGACGGATCGATCCACAGATACGCAGTATTTT
-,many,TRBJ1-1,TRBV5-1,CASSLGGAGFLLMNTEAFF,TGCGCCAGCAGCTTGGGGGGGGCGGGCTTTTTACTTATGAACACTGAAGCTTTCTTT
-,-,TRBJ2-2,TRBV12-5,CASGLVRGGPNGELFF,TGTGCTAGTGGTTTGGTACGAGGAGGGCCAAACGGGGAGCTGTTTTTT
TRBD2,many,TRBJ2-7,TRBV7-2,CASSLVRPSGKKYGGQYF,TGTGCCAGCAGCTTAGTTCGGCCTAGCGGGAAAAAATACGGTGGGCAGTACTTC
TRBD1,many,TRBJ2-5,TRBV6-5,CASKNSGTEYQETQYF,TGTGCCAGCAAAAACTCCGGGACAGAGTACCAAGAGACCCAGTACTTC
-,many,TRBJ1-2,TRBV12-3/TRBV12-4,CASSFGRAIHGYTF,TGTGCCAGCAGTTTTGGCAGGGCTATTCATGGCTACACCTTC
-,many,TRBJ2-2,TRBV5-1,CASSTGQNTGELFF,TGCGCCAGCAGTACAGGTCAGAACACCGGGGAGCTGTTTTTT
-,many,TRBJ2-2,TRBV5-1,CASSQFFPNTGELFF,TGCGCCAGCAGCCAGTTCTTTCCAAACACCGGGGAGCTGTTTTTT
-,many,TRBJ2-5,TRBV20-1,CSAPDRTAVGTQYF,TGCAGTGCTCCAGACCGGACCGCGGTAGGGACCCAGTACTTC
TRBD1,many,TRBJ2-3,TRBV7-9,CASSSPRDRVIDTQYF,TGTGCCAGCAGCTCCCCCCGGGACAGGGTCATAGATACGCAGTATTTT
TRBD1,many,TRBJ2-2,TRBV12-5,CASGSGQGNTGELFF,TGTGCTAGTGGCTCGGGACAGGGAAACACCGGGGAGCTGTTTTTT
TRBD2,many,TRBJ2-3,TRBV2,CASSEGSSGGGDTQYF,TGTGCCAGCAGTGAAGGTTCTAGCGGGGGAGGGGATACGCAGTATTTT
-,few,TRBJ2-1,TRBV11-2,CASSLVRGLYNEQFF,TGTGCCAGCAGCTTAGTACGGGGCCTCTACAATGAGCAGTTCTTC
-,many,TRBJ2-7,TRBV5-1,CASSPGTPLEQYF,TGCGCCAGCAGCCCCGGGACTCCCCTCGAGCAGTACTTC
TRBD1,many,TRBJ2-3,TRBV9,CASSATSTGTDTQYF,TGTGCCAGCAGCGCCACCTCGACAGGGACAGATACGCAGTATTTT
-,many,TRBJ1-2,TRBV27,CASSLKGLHGYTF,TGTGCCAGCAGTTTAAAGGGGCTCCATGGCTACACCTTC
TRBD1,many,TRBJ1-1,TRBV6-6,CASSSTGANTEAFF,TGTGCCAGCAGTTCGACAGGGGCGAACACTGAAGCTTTCTTT
-,many,TRBJ1-5,TRBV12-3/TRBV12-4,CASSPRLSQPQHF,TGTGCCAGCAGTCCCCGATTAAGCCAGCCCCAGCATTTT